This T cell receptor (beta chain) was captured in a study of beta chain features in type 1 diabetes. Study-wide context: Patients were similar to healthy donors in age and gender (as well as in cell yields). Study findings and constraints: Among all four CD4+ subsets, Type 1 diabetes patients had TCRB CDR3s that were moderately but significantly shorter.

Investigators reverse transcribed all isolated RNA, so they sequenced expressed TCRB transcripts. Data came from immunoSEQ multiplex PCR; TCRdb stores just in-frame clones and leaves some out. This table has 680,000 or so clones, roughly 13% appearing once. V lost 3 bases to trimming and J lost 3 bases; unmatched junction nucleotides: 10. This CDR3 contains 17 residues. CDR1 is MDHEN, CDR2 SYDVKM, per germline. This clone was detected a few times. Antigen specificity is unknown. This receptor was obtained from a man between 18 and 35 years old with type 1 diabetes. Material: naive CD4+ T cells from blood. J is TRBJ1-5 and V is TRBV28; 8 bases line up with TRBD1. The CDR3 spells CASSFGAGGFNNQPQHF. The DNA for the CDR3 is TGTGCCAGCAGTTTTGGGGCAGGGGGCTTCAACAATCAGCCCCAGCATTTT.